These 26 T cell receptor beta chains were all obtained from the same sample, sequenced in a study of neurological immune-mediated disorders. Each CDR3 protein is one row after TCRdb ran MiXCR on the 5' RACE reads. The data show 50,000 or so distinct CDR3 sequences, around 16% seen once. What was sequenced was PBMCs. These receptors came from a man in his sixties in good health.

At least ten counts were recorded for this clonotype. V usage is TRBV3-1 and J usage is TRBJ2-1; 7 bases line up with TRBD2. The CDR3 extends over 18 amino acids. Per germline, CDR1 LGHDT and CDR2 YNNKEL (reference sequence). V shed 4 bases and J 0 bases; nucleotides not matched to a gene: 12. In DNA form, the CDR3 reads TGTGCCAGCAGCCCCTCAGTCGGGCTAGCGGACTCCTACAATGAGCAGTTCTTC. It is translated as CASSPSVGLADSYNEQFF.

This clonotype appeared many times. This chain joins TRBV11-2 and TRBJ1-1, with D tentatively TRBD1 (5 bases). The germline CDR1 and CDR2 sequences are SGHAT and FQNNGV. Trimming stripped 5 bases from V and 0 bases from J, with 13 bases between. The CDR3 length is 15 residues. This CDR3 is CASSQTDSMNTEAFF. In DNA, the CDR3 is TGTGCCAGCAGCCAAACCGACAGTATGAACACTGAAGCTTTCTTT.

In its sample, this clonotype was seen many times. The chain carries TRBV4-2 and TRBJ2-2; perhaps TRBD2 as D (5 bases). The V gene lost 0 bases and the J gene lost 4 bases, with 12 bases spanning the gap. Germline V gene sequence: CDR1 LGHNA, CDR2 YNFKEQ. CDR3 length: 16 residues. The CDR3: CASSQEVDYPTGELFF. In DNA form, the CDR3 reads TGTGCCAGCAGCCAAGAGGTCGACTACCCCACCGGGGAGCTGTTTTTT.

This clonotype was detected ten times or more. The CDR3 coding sequence is TGTGCCAGCTCAATGACCGGGGGAGGGGCCTCCTCTGGGGCCAACGTCCTGACTTTC. Translation: CASSMTGGGASSGANVLTF. The chain recombines TRBV18 with TRBJ2-6; 7 nucleotides line up with TRBD2. Per the germline V gene, CDR1 is KGHSH and CDR2 is LQKENI. The CDR3 contains 19 residues. V was pared by 5 bases and J by 0 bases, with 13 bases of the junction left unmatched.

This clonotype was seen a few times. The rearrangement links TRBV18 to TRBJ1-5; no definite D call. The CDR3 is 12 residues long. The germline V gene encodes CDR1 KGHSH and CDR2 LQKENI. V was shortened by 2 bases and J by 3 bases, with 2 bases between the two germline ends. The CDR3 DNA reads TGTGCCAGCTCACCAGACAATCAGCCCCAGCATTTT. Translating gives CASSPDNQPQHF.

This clonotype was detected ten times or more. This chain joins TRBV5-1 and TRBJ2-3; 10 bases are shared with TRBD1. The germline CDR1 and CDR2 sequences are SGHRS and YFSETQ. The V and J ends lost 9 bases and 2 bases, in that order; junction bases with no gene match: 9. The CDR3 loop spans 15 amino acids. The chain's CDR3 is CATKPGTGDTDTQYF. For the CDR3, the DNA is TGCGCCACCAAACCCGGGACAGGGGACACAGATACGCAGTATTTT.

This clonotype was observed once. The chain combines TRBV3-1 with TRBJ1-5; D uncertain. From germline, CDR1 is LGHDT and CDR2 YNNKEL (reference sequence). V was shortened by 4 bases and J by 9 bases, with 10 bases between the two germline ends. The CDR3 spans 12 residues. The CDR3 sequence: CASSRGRGPQHF. The CDR3 nucleotides are TGTGCCAGCAGCCGGGGTCGAGGGCCCCAGCATTTT.

This clonotype was picked up many times. The chain uses TRBV5-1 and TRBJ1-1, with no clear D. The V end was cut by 3 bases, the J end by 8 bases, with 14 bases between. The CDR3 contains 13 residues. CDR1 is SGHRS, CDR2 YFSETQ, per germline. The DNA of the CDR3 is TGCGCCAGCAGCTGGGGTTCCCCGCCCGAAGCTTTCTTT. It yields the protein CASSWGSPPEAFF.

This clonotype was picked up a small number of times. The V call is TRBV7-3, the J call TRBJ2-1; 12 bases map to TRBD2. The ends lost 3 bases at V and 7 bases at J; junction bases unmatched: 13. The CDR3 sequence is 18 residues long. The germline V gene has CDR1 SGHTA and CDR2 FQGTGA. The CDR3 loop reads CASSLSVAGLAGKNEQFF. The CDR3 nucleotides are TGTGCCAGCAGCTTGTCCGTTGCAGGACTAGCGGGAAAAAATGAGCAGTTCTTC. The complete variable domain, with remaining parts taken from reference TRBV7-3 and TRBJ2-1, reads GAGVSQTPSNKVTEKGKYVELRCDPISGHTALYWYRQSLGQGPEFLIYFQGTGAADDSGLPNDRFFAVRPEGSVSTLKIQRTERGDSAVYLCASSLSVAGLAGKNEQFFGPGTRLTVL.

This clonotype was recorded at least ten times. The chain employs TRBV4-2 and TRBJ2-3, with a weak D call TRBD2 (7 bases). Germline lookup yields CDR1 LGHNA and CDR2 YNFKEQ. V shed 0 bases and J shed 6 bases, with 25 bases lying between them. The length of the CDR3 is 19 residues. As DNA, the CDR3 is TGTGCCAGCAGCCAAGATTGGATTACTGGCGGAGGGGGGGAGGATACGCAGTATTTT. It specifies CASSQDWITGGGGEDTQYF.

CDR3 sequence: CASSLTPTASETQYF. The CDR3 coding sequence is TGCGCCAGCAGCCTGACCCCGACAGCCTCAGAGACCCAGTACTTC. This chain links TRBV5-1 with TRBJ2-5; a possible D gene is TRBD1 (5 bases). Germline V lookup: CDR1 SGHRS, CDR2 YFSETQ. The CDR3 is 15 residues long. Trimming removed 4 bases from V and 4 bases from J, with 17 bases in between.

In this sample, this clonotype turned up many times. The V and J genes are TRBV5-1 and TRBJ2-1; the match to TRBD2 covers 14 bases. This CDR3 is 15 amino acids long. J lost 6 bases, V lost 2 bases, and 1 base had no gene match. The germline V gene encodes CDR1 SGHRS and CDR2 YFSETQ. The CDR3 DNA reads as TGCGCCAGCAGCTTCGGGACTAGCGGGAGCAATGAGCAGTTCTTC. Translated, it gives CASSFGTSGSNEQFF.

This clonotype was counted between two and nine times. This rearrangement joins TRBV6-5 to TRBJ2-1, with D perhaps TRBD1 or TRBD2 (5 bases each). Germline V gene data show CDR1 as MNHEY and CDR2 as SVGAGI. The ends were cut back, 3 bases at V and 9 bases at J, with 12 bases in the middle. There are 13 residues in the CDR3. The chain's CDR3 is CASSYKGGGEQFF. The CDR3, as DNA: TGTGCCAGCAGTTATAAAGGTGGGGGTGAGCAGTTCTTC.

This clonotype has at least ten counts. The CDR3 DNA follows: TGCGCCAGCAGCTTGGAAGGATACGACACTGAAGCTTTCTTT. This gives the protein CASSLEGYDTEAFF. The rearrangement links TRBV5-1 to TRBJ1-1; D not resolved. Germline V gene data show CDR1 as SGHRS and CDR2 as YFSETQ. CDR3 length equals 14 residues. The V end was cut by 0 bases, the J end by 3 bases, with 9 bases between.

There are many counts of this clonotype. The chain couples TRBV7-8 to TRBJ1-5, with D perhaps matching TRBD1 (6 bases). The CDR3 runs to 14 residues. The germline gives CDR1 SGHVS, CDR2 FQNEAQ. V was clipped by 0 bases and J by 3 bases, with 6 bases between them. The CDR3 loop reads CASSLAGANQPQHF. The DNA for the CDR3 is TGTGCCAGCAGCTTAGCGGGGGCCAATCAGCCCCAGCATTTT.

This clonotype was observed at least ten times. The chain couples TRBV9 to TRBJ1-1; 7 bases fit TRBD1. CDR1 and CDR2 (germline): SGDLS, YYNGEE. This CDR3 spans 18 amino acids. V gave up 3 bases and J gave up 3 bases; unmatched junction bases: 17. The DNA of the CDR3 is TGTGCCAGCAGCGCCTATTTAGGGGCAGGGGGGTCCGACACTGAAGCTTTCTTT. This translates into CASSAYLGAGGSDTEAFF.

This rearrangement joins TRBV28 to TRBJ2-7, with TRBD1 identical over 8 bases. The V gene's germline CDR1 is MDHEN and CDR2 SYDVKM. Trimming at V came to 1 base and at J to 1 base, leaving 6 bases not matched to a gene. This CDR3 comprises 16 residues. CDR3 in DNA: TGTGCCAGCAGTTTATTCGGACAGGGTTTATCCTACGAGCAGTACTTC. Its protein is CASSLFGQGLSYEQYF.

This clonotype was detected once. The junction departs from the called germline gene at one end, perhaps through a read error. The chain links TRBV5-1 to TRBJ2-4; no reliable D call. Germline CDR1 is SGHRS and CDR2 is YFSETQ. CDR3 length: 12 residues. The CDR3 nucleotides read TGCGCCAGCAGATTGGAAGGGAACATACAGTACTTC. As protein: CASRLEGNIQYF.

This clonotype was observed at least ten times. The V gene is TRBV20-1, the J gene TRBJ1-5, with 8 bases fitting TRBD1. After removal of 1 base from V and 7 bases from J, the junction contained 6 bases not matched to a gene. CDR3 length: 14 amino acids. CDR1 and CDR2 (germline): DFQATT, SNEGSKA (reference sequence). The CDR3: CSARGDRGRQPQHF. The CDR3 DNA reads TGCAGTGCTAGAGGCGACAGGGGTCGCCAGCCCCAGCATTTT.

This clonotype came up many times. The chain links TRBV28 to TRBJ2-2; D is uncertain. From germline, CDR1 is MDHEN and CDR2 SYDVKM. The V end lost 7 bases, the J end lost 5 bases, and 8 bases lay between the germline ends. The CDR3 extends over 12 amino acids. CDR3 sequence reads: CASKLGTGELFF. CDR3 nucleotides: TGTGCCAGCAAATTAGGAACCGGGGAGCTGTTTTTT.

Many counts were recorded for this clonotype. The chain carries TRBV12-3 or TRBV12-4 and TRBJ2-7, with D perhaps TRBD2 (6 bases). This CDR3 spans 14 amino acids. The ends were cut back, 3 bases at V and 6 bases at J, with 15 bases in the middle. The CDR3 DNA sequence: TGTGCCAGCAGTTTGGTTCCGGGAGAGGGCGAGCAGTACTTC. It translates to CASSLVPGEGEQYF.

The rearrangement links TRBV20-1 to TRBJ2-5; D is ambiguous. Trimming left V 0 bases short and J 9 bases short, with 8 bases between. The CDR3 is 11 amino acids. Germline CDR1 reads DFQATT; CDR2 reads SNEGSKA (reference sequence). In nucleotides, the CDR3 is TGCAGTGCTAGAGAAGACGGGCCCCAGTACTTC. Its protein is CSAREDGPQYF.

The J gene is TRBJ2-7, the V gene TRBV18; 11 positions match TRBD2. Trimming at V came to 5 bases and at J to 5 bases, leaving 5 bases not matched to a gene. The V gene's germline CDR1 is KGHSH and CDR2 LQKENI. The CDR3 runs 14 residues. The CDR3 nucleotides read TGTGCCAGCTCAAGTACTAGCGGGAGCCACGAGCAGTACTTC. This codes for CASSSTSGSHEQYF.

This clonotype was recorded at least ten times. The chain joins TRBV11-2 to TRBJ2-1; D is perhaps TRBD2 (5 bases). The CDR3 consists of 17 residues. V gave up 4 bases and J gave up 4 bases, with 20 bases separating them. Germline V lookup: CDR1 SGHAT, CDR2 FQNNGV. The CDR3 reads CASSWENGLSLYNEQFF. CDR3 coding DNA: TGTGCCAGCAGCTGGGAGAACGGGCTCAGCCTATACAATGAGCAGTTCTTC.

There are a few counts of this clonotype. The gene calls are TRBV20-1 and TRBJ1-1; possible D gene TRBD1, 6 bases. Trimming stripped 7 bases from V and 9 bases from J, with 18 bases between. The CDR3 covers 12 residues. Germline loops: CDR1 DFQATT, CDR2 SNEGSKA (reference sequence). CDR3 bases: TGCAGTGTAGTACAGGGAGACCGAAAAGCTTTCTTT. Protein product: CSVVQGDRKAFF.

This clonotype was recorded many times. The chain is built from TRBV5-5 and TRBJ2-3, with D possibly being TRBD1 (7 bases). Germline V gene lookup returns CDR1 SGHKS and CDR2 YYEKEE (reference sequence). The ends were cut back, 1 base at V and 1 base at J, with 10 bases in the middle. This CDR3 region has 15 residues. Here the CDR3 reads CASSLLRGGTDTQYF. CDR3 in DNA: TGTGCCAGCAGCTTGCTCAGGGGGGGCACAGATACGCAGTATTTT.